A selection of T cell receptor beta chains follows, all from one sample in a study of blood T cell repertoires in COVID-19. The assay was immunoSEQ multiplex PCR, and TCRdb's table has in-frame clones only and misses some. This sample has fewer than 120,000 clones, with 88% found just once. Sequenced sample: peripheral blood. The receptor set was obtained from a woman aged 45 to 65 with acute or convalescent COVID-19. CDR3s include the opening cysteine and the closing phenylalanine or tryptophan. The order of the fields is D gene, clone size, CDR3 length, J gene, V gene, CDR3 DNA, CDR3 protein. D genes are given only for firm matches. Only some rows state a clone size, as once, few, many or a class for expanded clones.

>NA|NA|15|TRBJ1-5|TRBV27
TGTGCCAGCAGTTTATATCGACAGGTCAATCAGCCCCAGCATTTT
CASSLYRQVNQPQHF
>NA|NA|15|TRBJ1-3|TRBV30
TGTGCCTGGACGGCTTGGGCAGGCTCTGGAAACACCATATATTTT
CAWTAWAGSGNTIYF
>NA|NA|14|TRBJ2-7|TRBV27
TGTGCCAGCAGCCTCAGGGAAGGGGCCTACGAGCAGTACTTC
CASSLREGAYEQYF
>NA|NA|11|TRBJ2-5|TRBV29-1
TGCAGCGTGCCAGATGGAGAGACCCAGTACTTC
CSVPDGETQYF
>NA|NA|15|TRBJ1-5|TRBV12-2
TGTGCAAGTCGTTTAGGACAAGATAACAATCAGCCCCAGCATTTT
CASRLGQDNNQPQHF
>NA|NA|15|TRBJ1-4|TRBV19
TGTGCCTCAGACGCGACAGGAGGACAAAATGAAAAACTGTTTTTT
CASDATGGQNEKLFF
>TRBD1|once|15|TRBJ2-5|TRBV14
TGTGCCAGCAGCCATTGGACAGGGAAGGAGGAGACCCAGTACTTC
CASSHWTGKEETQYF
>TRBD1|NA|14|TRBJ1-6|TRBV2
TGTGCCAGCAGCTTGGACAGGGTCAATTCACCCCTCCACTTT
CASSLDRVNSPLHF
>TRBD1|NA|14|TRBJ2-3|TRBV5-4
TGTGCCAGCAGTCCCGGGACAGGCACAGATACGCAGTATTTT
CASSPGTGTDTQYF
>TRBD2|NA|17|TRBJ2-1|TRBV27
TGTGCCAGCAGTCCCACCTCTAGCGGGACCTTTTATAATGAGCAGTTCTTC
CASSPTSSGTFYNEQFF
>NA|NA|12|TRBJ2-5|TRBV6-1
TGTGCCAGCAGTAAAGCCAGGGAGACCCAGTACTTC
CASSKARETQYF
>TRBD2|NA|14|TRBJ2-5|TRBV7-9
TGTGCCAGCGCGTCGGCGGGAGGGCGTGAGACCCAGTACTTC
CASASAGGRETQYF
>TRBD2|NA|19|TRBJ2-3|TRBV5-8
TGTGCCAGCAGCTTGAGGCGGAGGAGGGGACTAGCGGGAGCACGTACGCAGTATTTT
CASSLRRRRGLAGARTQYF
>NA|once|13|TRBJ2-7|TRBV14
TGTGCCAGCAGCCGCGGGTACCCCTACGAGCAGTACTTC
CASSRGYPYEQYF
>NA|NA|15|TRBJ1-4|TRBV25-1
TGTGCCAGCAGAGCTGACAAGGGGGAAGGTGAAAAACTGTTTTTT
CASRADKGEGEKLFF
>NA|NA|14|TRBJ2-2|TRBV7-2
TGTGCCAGCAGCACAAACCTGGCCACCGGGGAGCTGTTTTTT
CASSTNLATGELFF
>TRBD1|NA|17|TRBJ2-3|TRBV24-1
TGTGCCACCAGTGATCCGGACAGGGTGGGTTTCACAGATACGCAGTATTTT
CATSDPDRVGFTDTQYF
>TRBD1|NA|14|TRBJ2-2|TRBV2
TGTGCCAGCGCCAGACAGGGTCGAACCGGGGAGCTGTTTTTT
CASARQGRTGELFF
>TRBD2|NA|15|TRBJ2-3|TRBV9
TGTGCCAGCAGCGTCCTGGTAGCGGGGACAGATACGCAGTATTTT
CASSVLVAGTDTQYF
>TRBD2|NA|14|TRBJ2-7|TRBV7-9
TGTGCCAGCAGCACCAGCGGGAGACCCTACGAGCAGTACTTC
CASSTSGRPYEQYF
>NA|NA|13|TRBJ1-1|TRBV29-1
TGCAGCGTTGATCCCTCGGGTGGTTCTGAAGCTTTCTTT
CSVDPSGGSEAFF
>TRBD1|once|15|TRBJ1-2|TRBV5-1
TGCGCCAGCAGCCGGGGGACAGGAGATAACTATGGCTACACCTTC
CASSRGTGDNYGYTF
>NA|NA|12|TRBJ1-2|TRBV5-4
TGTGCCAGCAGCTTGGACAGGCGAGGCTACACCTTC
CASSLDRRGYTF
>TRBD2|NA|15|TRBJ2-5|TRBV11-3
TGTGCCAGCAGCTCCGGGACTAGCGAGAAAGAGACCCAGTACTTC
CASSSGTSEKETQYF
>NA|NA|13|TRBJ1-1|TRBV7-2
TGTGCCAGCAGCTTAGCCAGGAACACTGAAGCTTTCTTT
CASSLARNTEAFF
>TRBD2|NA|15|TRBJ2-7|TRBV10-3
TGTGCCATCAGTGAGAGGGCAGGGAGCGGGGACGAGCAGTACTTC
CAISERAGSGDEQYF
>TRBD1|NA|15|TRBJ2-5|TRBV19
TGTGCCAGTAGCCGGACAGGGGGGTCGGGGGAGACCCAGTACTTC
CASSRTGGSGETQYF
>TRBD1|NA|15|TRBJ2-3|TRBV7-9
TGTGCCAGCAGCCCGGGACAGGGGTTTGCAGATACGCAGTATTTT
CASSPGQGFADTQYF
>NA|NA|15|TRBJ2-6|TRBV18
TGTGCCAGCTACCAGGGGGGCACTGGGGCCAACGTCCTGACTTTC
CASYQGGTGANVLTF